This T cell receptor (beta chain) appears in the sequencing data of a study of shared clonotypes between healthy human individuals. Only in-frame clones appear in the TCRdb table, and some are missing; sequencing was by immunoSEQ multiplex PCR. The sample contains 850,000 to 1,200,000 clones, 60% to 80% of which appear only once. This CDR3 has 13 residues. Trimming pared 4 bases from V and 5 bases from J, leaving 14 bases between. The germline V gene encodes CDR1 GTSNPN and CDR2 SVGIG (reference sequence). This clone was observed a few times. This chain joins TRBV30 and TRBJ1-1, with a possible D match to TRBD1 (6 bases). This receptor was obtained from a young man in good health. The source material was memory CD4+ T cells sorted from blood. As to subset: CD45RA-negative fraction. CDR3 in amino acids: CAWTIQGSTEAFF. The CDR3 DNA is TGTGCCTGGACGATACAGGGCTCAACTGAAGCTTTCTTT.